This TCR beta chain was captured by sequencing in a study of cytomegalovirus exposure and HLA in healthy donors. Germline loops: CDR1 SEHNR, CDR2 FQNEAQ (reference sequence). The J segment lost 5 bases and the V segment lost 6 bases, leaving 9 bases of the junction unmatched. The CDR3 is made up of 14 amino acids. PCR primers comprised 60 Vbeta and 13 Jbeta primers. Profiling relied on immunoSEQ multiplex PCR, and the TCRdb table lists in-frame clones only, not all of them. The sample has 170,000 or so clones, 80% seen once. Sequenced input: PBMCs. The sequence came from a boy aged 5-17 years in good health and CMV-seronegative. V and J are TRBV7-9 and TRBJ1-2, with 7 bases matching TRBD1. CDR3 amino acids: CASSKQGPPYGYTF. In DNA form, the CDR3 reads TGTGCCAGCAGTAAACAGGGGCCACCTTATGGCTACACCTTC.